These T cell receptor beta chains were read from a single sample in a study of blood T cell repertoires in COVID-19. Data came from immunoSEQ multiplex PCR; TCRdb stores just in-frame clones and leaves some out. The repertoire holds more than 200,000 clones, with about 87% as singletons. The specimen sequenced was peripheral blood. Receptors were obtained from a man between 65 and 85 years old with acute or convalescent COVID-19. The CDR3 runs from the conserved cysteine through the conserved F or W. The D gene is left open where the match is weak. Clone sizes are given selectively: once, few, many, or a class where the clone is expanded.

d_gene	abundance	v_gene	j_gene	CDR3nt	CDR3aa
TRBD1	.	TRBV7-3	TRBJ2-7	TGTGCCAGCAGCCCCAGGGGGCCAAATACCTACGAGCAGTACTTC	CASSPRGPNTYEQYF
TRBD2	.	TRBV5-1	TRBJ2-1	TGCGCCAGCAGCTTACCGGGACTAGCGATCTACAATGAGCAGTTCTTC	CASSLPGLAIYNEQFF
TRBD1	.	TRBV7-2	TRBJ2-1	TGTGCCAGCAGCTTATATGGAACAGGGGGCGGAAGCTCCTACAATGAGCAGTTCTTC	CASSLYGTGGGSSYNEQFF
.	.	TRBV5-1	TRBJ2-7	TGCGCCAGCAGCTTGGAGGTACAGACCTACGAGCAGTACTTC	CASSLEVQTYEQYF
.	.	TRBV6-4	TRBJ2-5	TGTGCCAGCCTGCAAGAGACCCAGTACTTC	CASLQETQYF
TRBD2	.	TRBV7-8	TRBJ2-1	TGTGCCAGCACCACTAGCGGGAGGGCGACTACGAGCAATGAGCAGTTCTTC	CASTTSGRATTSNEQFF
TRBD2	.	TRBV20-1	TRBJ2-7	TGCAGTGTTAGTAGACTAGCGAGTTCCTACGAGCAGTACTTC	CSVSRLASSYEQYF
.	.	TRBV6-5	TRBJ2-7	TGTGCCAGCAGGAAAACAGGGCCCCCCTACGAGCAGTACTTC	CASRKTGPPYEQYF
.	.	TRBV21-1	TRBJ1-5	TGTGCCAGCAGACGCGGTGATAGCAATCAGCCCCAGCATTTT	CASRRGDSNQPQHF
.	.	TRBV2	TRBJ2-4	TGTGCCAGCAGTGATGGGCTCAACATTCAGTACTTC	CASSDGLNIQYF
TRBD1	.	TRBV3-1/TRBV3-2	TRBJ1-1	TGTGCCAGCAGCCTGCCGGGACAGGGGGTGACTGAAGCTTTCTTT	CASSLPGQGVTEAFF
TRBD2	.	TRBV6-5	TRBJ2-1	TGTGCCGCTCGGCCAGGGACTAGCACGATTGGCGAGCAGTTCTTC	CAARPGTSTIGEQFF
TRBD1	.	TRBV5-1	TRBJ1-1	TGCGCCAGCACCCGGGACAGGTGGACTGAAGCTTTCTTT	CASTRDRWTEAFF
TRBD2	.	TRBV3-1/TRBV3-2	TRBJ2-7	TGTGCCAGCAGCGCCGGGACTAGCGGGAGTACCTACAAGCAGTACTTC	CASSAGTSGSTYKQYF
TRBD1	few	TRBV7-2	TRBJ2-7	TGTGCCAGCAGCTTAGGTTCAGGGGGCAAAGGCGAGCAGTACTTC	CASSLGSGGKGEQYF
TRBD1	.	TRBV5-6	TRBJ1-3	TGTGCCAGCAGCCCCAGGGACAGAAGAGGAAACACCATATATTTT	CASSPRDRRGNTIYF
TRBD1	.	TRBV12-3/TRBV12-4	TRBJ1-6	TGTGCCAGCAAGACAGGGGTTGGTTCACCCCTCCACTTT	CASKTGVGSPLHF
TRBD1	.	TRBV19	TRBJ2-7	TGTGCCAGTAGTATGGGGACAGCGCAGTACTTC	CASSMGTAQYF
.	once	TRBV27	TRBJ1-2	TGTGCCAGCAGCCCCAGGGGTTCCTATGGCTACACCTTC	CASSPRGSYGYTF
.	.	TRBV2	TRBJ2-7	TGTGCCAGCAGCGCAACCACAGTCCGGACAGAGGTACACTACGAGCAGTACTTC	CASSATTVRTEVHYEQYF
.	.	TRBV5-1	TRBJ2-3	TGCGCCAGCAGCCTCCCGACAGCATACACAGATACGCAGTATTTT	CASSLPTAYTDTQYF
.	.	TRBV6-4	TRBJ2-2	TGTGCCAGCAGTGACCAAGTTGGGACACCTCACGAACGGTCCGTATGTACCGGGGAGCTGTTTTTT	CASSDQVGTPHERSVCTGELFF
TRBD2	once	TRBV19	TRBJ2-1	TGTGCCAGTAGTATGGTAGCGGGAGTTTACAATGAGCAGTTCTTC	CASSMVAGVYNEQFF
TRBD2	.	TRBV7-8	TRBJ2-2	TGTGCCAGCAGCAAAGGAGCGGGGATTGCGAACACCGGGGAGCTGTTTTTT	CASSKGAGIANTGELFF
TRBD1	.	TRBV7-6	TRBJ1-1	TGTGCCAGCAGCTTAGGACAGGGGGCGATAAACACTGAAGCTTTCTTT	CASSLGQGAINTEAFF